The clone carrying this TCR beta chain was counted only a few times. Its antigen remains unidentified. The length of the CDR3 is 18 residues. Germline V gives CDR1 SGHRS, CDR2 YFSETQ. The V and J ends lost 4 bases and 0 bases, in that order; junction bases with no gene match: 8. The data belong to a study of beta chain features in type 1 diabetes. Study-level background: All of the samples together had 107,917,701 sorted cells examined. General study findings and limits: A moderate, significant TCRB CDR3 shortening appeared in type 1 diabetes across four CD4+ subsets. Patients with type 1 diabetes showed fewer VDJ junction insertions and more deletions. It was not settled here whether HLA type affects TCRB rearrangement.

What was sequenced were expressed TCRB transcripts, since all of the isolated RNA had been reverse transcribed. This table comes from immunoSEQ multiplex PCR, and its TCRdb copy is limited to in-frame clones, with some not included. The sample lists over 150,000 clones; around 10% were seen once. All of the sorted populations showed purity greater than 95%. Sequencing was done on a sample of central memory CD4+ T cells from blood. This clonotype was obtained from a man under 40 with type 1 diabetes. The V call is TRBV5-1, the J call TRBJ2-6; 9 bases are a match to TRBD1. This chain's CDR3 is CASSPRGQGRSGANVLTF. DNA for the CDR3: TGCGCCAGCAGCCCCCGGGGACAGGGTCGCTCTGGGGCCAACGTCCTGACTTTC.